The source of this T cell receptor (beta chain) is a study of blood T cell repertoires in COVID-19. Whole-study context: The study drew acute and convalescent COVID-19 samples from the United States, Italy and Spain.

Original methodology: Amplification of reference gene primers was used by the study to estimate nucleated cell counts. Sequencing was performed with immunoSEQ multiplex PCR; in TCRdb, only in-frame clones are kept and a portion is missing. The DNA was the basis for D and trimming; V, J and clone size are from that table. The sample lists some 22,000 clones, roughly 86% occurring once. Trimming at V came to 0 bases and at J to 4 bases, leaving 2 bases not matched to a gene. CDR1 is SGDLS, CDR2 YYNGEE, per germline. The CDR3 loop spans 14 amino acids. The receptor was derived from a human donor with active COVID-19. The donor label of this sample is uncertain. The chain is built from TRBV9 and TRBJ1-2; 8 nucleotides line up with TRBD1. Specimen: peripheral blood. The CDR3 reads CASSVGQGPYGYTF. The CDR3 coding sequence is TGTGCCAGCAGCGTAGGACAGGGGCCCTATGGCTACACCTTC.